These 23 T cell receptor beta chains came from one sample sequenced in a study of T-cell reconstitution after alpha-beta-depleted transplantation in children. Preparation of the TCRbeta library involved a method that used unique molecular identifiers. TCRdb re-derived calls from the PCR reads in MiXCR, one entry per CDR3 protein. This table has some 840,000 distinct CDR3 sequences, approximately 15% appearing once. The material sequenced was PBMCs, mostly from graft donor cells, taken 360 days after TCRalphabeta/CD19-depleted stem cell transplant. Receptors were obtained from a male patient under 18 who had a stem cell transplant for acute lymphoblastic leukemia, so the T cells may come from the graft donor.

This clonotype occurred many times. This chain joins TRBV10-3 and TRBJ2-7; perhaps D is TRBD1 or TRBD2 (6 bases each). The CDR3 has 22 residues. V shed 3 bases and J shed 0 bases, with 33 bases lying between them. Germline lookup yields CDR1 ENHRY and CDR2 SYGVKD. Written as DNA, the CDR3 is TGTGCCATCAGTGATTCCGACAACCCTCCCGTTATCGGGGGCTCTTACTCCTACGAGCAGTACTTC. Translated: CAISDSDNPPVIGGSYSYEQYF.

This clonotype was seen more than once but under ten times. The chain recombines TRBV14 with TRBJ2-1, with D perhaps matching TRBD1 (6 bases). CDR3 length: 16 amino acids. Germline-derived CDR1 and CDR2 are SGHDN and FVKESK. Trimming shortened V by 7 bases and J by 1 base, and 17 bases separated the two germline ends. CDR3 residues: CASKQRGRGSYNEQFF. Written as DNA, the CDR3 is TGTGCCAGCAAACAAAGGGGCAGGGGTTCCTACAATGAGCAGTTCTTC.

This clonotype has just a few counts. V is TRBV12-3 or TRBV12-4 and J is TRBJ2-7; 8 nucleotides match TRBD2. The V segment lost 5 bases and the J segment 2 bases; nucleotides outside the gene matches: 8. The CDR3 runs 15 residues. CDR3 DNA sequence: TGTGCCAGCAGTCCAAGCGGGAGTCTTCCCTACGAGCAGTACTTC. It specifies CASSPSGSLPYEQYF.

In this sample, this clonotype turned up a few times. This chain uses TRBV5-1 with TRBJ2-3; unclear D gene. Germline V gene data show CDR1 as SGHRS and CDR2 as YFSETQ. This CDR3 contains 14 residues. V lost 3 bases to trimming and J lost 2 bases, with 10 bases between them. The CDR3, as DNA: TGCGCCAGCAGCTCCAGCCACGTCACAGATACGCAGTATTTT. The encoded protein is CASSSSHVTDTQYF.

This clonotype has a handful of counts. The chain employs TRBV4-1 and TRBJ1-2; D is perhaps TRBD1 (5 bases). From germline, CDR1 is MGHRA and CDR2 YSYEKL. The CDR3 contains 15 residues. The ends were cut back, 4 bases at V and 8 bases at J, with 20 bases in the middle. The DNA for the CDR3 is TGCGCCAGCAGCCCTTGGGGCGGACGGGGGGGAGGCTACACCTTC. It translates to CASSPWGGRGGGYTF.

The chain has TRBV24-1 and TRBJ2-3; 7 nucleotides agree with TRBD1. Trimming removed 2 bases from V and 2 bases from J; junction bases left unmatched: 9. The V gene's germline CDR1 is KGHDR and CDR2 SFDVKD. The CDR3 runs 17 residues. DNA of the CDR3: TGTGCCACCAGTGATTCATGGGGGACAGTTTCCACAGATACGCAGTATTTT. This sequence encodes CATSDSWGTVSTDTQYF.

The V call is TRBV5-1, the J call TRBJ2-3, with a possible D match to TRBD1 (6 bases). The V end was cut by 0 bases, the J end by 3 bases, with 11 bases between. The germline gives CDR1 SGHRS, CDR2 YFSETQ. CDR3 length equals 15 residues. The CDR3 bases are TGCGCCAGCAGCTTGGACGACAGGAGAACAGATACGCAGTATTTT. Residues: CASSLDDRRTDTQYF.

With respect to this clonotype: This could be a read error, since a much larger clone is one nucleotide away. CDR3 protein: CTSSLTSGRAYDTQYF. CDR3 in DNA: TGTACCAGCAGCCTTACTAGCGGGAGGGCATATGATACGCAGTATTTT. The chain employs TRBV12-3 or TRBV12-4 and TRBJ2-3, with 13 bases aligning to TRBD2. CDR3 length: 16 residues.

The count of this clonotype is one. This may be a read error: a much more frequent sequence differs by one nucleotide. The chain employs TRBV5-1 and TRBJ2-4, with D perhaps TRBD1 (5 bases). Near its end, the DNA agrees better with TRBJ2-1, so the J call may be wrong. The CDR3 runs 16 residues. The germline V gene encodes CDR1 SGHRS and CDR2 YFSETQ. CDR3: CASSLVVRTDKNIQFF. The CDR3 nucleotides are TGCGCCAGCAGCTTGGTGGTCCGGACGGACAAAAACATTCAGTTCTTC.

Only a few counts were recorded for this clonotype. This chain joins TRBV7-3 and TRBJ2-2; D is unclear. The CDR3 has 15 residues. Between the trimmed V and J ends, which lost 5 bases and 6 bases, there was a span of 16 bases. Germline CDR1 SGHTA, CDR2 FQGTGA. As DNA, the CDR3 is TGTGCCAGCAGCCCGGGCGTGTCAGTCCCCGGGGAGCTGTTTTTT. This encodes CASSPGVSVPGELFF. Variable domain in full (rest from reference TRBV7-3 and TRBJ2-2): GAGVSQTPSNKVTEKGKYVELRCDPISGHTALYWYRQSLGQGPEFLIYFQGTGAADDSGLPNDRFFAVRPEGSVSTLKIQRTERGDSAVYLCASSPGVSVPGELFFGEGSRLTVL.

The rearrangement uses TRBV5-1 and TRBJ2-1, with D perhaps matching TRBD1 (5 bases). The germline V and J ends were trimmed by 0 bases and 4 bases, with 17 bases remaining between them. CDR1 is SGHRS and CDR2 is YFSETQ in the germline V gene. The CDR3 contains 17 residues. CDR3: CASSLGWTYRPYNEQFF. CDR3 nucleotides: TGCGCCAGCAGCTTGGGTTGGACATACCGTCCGTACAATGAGCAGTTCTTC. The entire variable domain, with the rest obtained from reference TRBV5-1 and TRBJ2-1, is as follows: KAGVTQTPRYLIKTRGQQVTLSCSPISGHRSVSWYQQTPGQGLQFLFEYFSETQRNKGNFPGRFSGRQFSNSRSEMNVSTLELGDSALYLCASSLGWTYRPYNEQFFGPGTRLTVL.

This clonotype occurred a few times. The chain uses TRBV2 and TRBJ2-1; 10 nucleotides match TRBD2. The CDR3 length is 14 residues. With V trimmed by 6 bases and J by 5 bases, 4 bases remained unmatched. Germline V gives CDR1 SNHLY, CDR2 FYNNEI. The CDR3 sequence is CASRERGGDNEQFF. In nucleotides, the CDR3 is TGTGCCAGCAGAGAGCGGGGGGGAGACAATGAGCAGTTCTTC.

This clonotype appeared a few times. The J gene is TRBJ2-7, the V gene TRBV9, with no clear D. This CDR3 contains 15 residues. CDR1 and CDR2 (germline): SGDLS, YYNGEE. V lost 0 bases and J 5 bases, leaving 15 bases between the germline ends. CDR3 sequence (DNA): TGTGCCAGCAGCGTAGTCGTCCTTAGCCCCCACGAGCAGTACTTC. This gives the protein CASSVVVLSPHEQYF.

This chain uses TRBV7-3 with TRBJ2-7; D is possibly TRBD2 (7 bases). Germline-derived CDR1 and CDR2 are SGHTA and FQGTGA. This CDR3 region has 15 residues. Trimming cost V 0 bases and J 6 bases, with 15 bases left between them. As DNA, the CDR3 is TGTGCCAGCAGCTTAACAAGTTCGGGGGGCTCCGAGCAGTACTTC. Translated: CASSLTSSGGSEQYF. The full variable domain, its missing parts supplied by reference TRBV7-3 and TRBJ2-7, is GAGVSQTPSNKVTEKGKYVELRCDPISGHTALYWYRQSLGQGPEFLIYFQGTGAADDSGLPNDRFFAVRPEGSVSTLKIQRTERGDSAVYLCASSLTSSGGSEQYFGPGTRLTVT.

This sequence joins TRBV5-1 and TRBJ1-1, with 7 bases fitting TRBD1. J was trimmed by 8 bases and V by 2 bases; bases with no gene match: 6. Germline V CDR1 and CDR2: SGHRS, YFSETQ. This CDR3 is built from 13 residues. The DNA for the CDR3 is TGCGCCAGCAGCTTACCCGACAGGGTGGAAGCTTTCTTT. Residues: CASSLPDRVEAFF.

This clonotype was recorded a few times. The chain couples TRBV12-3 or TRBV12-4 to TRBJ1-5, with 8 bases aligning to TRBD1. The V segment lost 2 bases and the J segment 6 bases; nucleotides outside the gene matches: 6. The CDR3 has 15 residues. Here the CDR3 reads CASSLYRGVGQPQHF. CDR3 DNA sequence: TGTGCCAGCAGTTTATACAGGGGGGTAGGTCAGCCCCAGCATTTT.

The genes are TRBV27 and TRBJ2-1, with 8 bases matching TRBD2. CDR1 is MNHEY, CDR2 SMNVEV, per germline (reference sequence). This CDR3 has 16 residues. Losses at the gene ends were 6 bases for V and 4 bases for J; bases not matched to a gene: 11. CDR3 nucleotides: TGTGCCAGCAGCCGAACTAGCGGAGCAATTTACAATGAGCAGTTCTTC. Encoded protein: CASSRTSGAIYNEQFF.

The V and J genes are TRBV2 and TRBJ2-7, with D possibly being TRBD1 (7 bases). The CDR3 totals 15 residues. From germline, CDR1 is SNHLY and CDR2 FYNNEI. The V and J ends lost 4 bases and 4 bases respectively, with 17 bases between them. The chain's CDR3 is CASSGPGGIAYEQYF. CDR3 sequence (DNA): TGTGCCAGCAGTGGACCAGGGGGGATCGCGTACGAGCAGTACTTC.

The chain uses TRBV9 and TRBJ2-2; TRBD1 matches at 8 bases. This CDR3 is 15 amino acids long. Germline V gene lookup returns CDR1 SGDLS and CDR2 YYNGEE. V dropped 2 bases and J dropped 8; count of bases not matched to a gene: 8. The CDR3 DNA is TGTGCCAGCAGCGTTTATCAGGGGGCGAAGGGGGAGCTGTTTTTT. Residues: CASSVYQGAKGELFF. The full variable domain, rest sourced from reference TRBV9 and TRBJ2-2, is DSGVTQTPKHLITATGQRVTLRCSPRSGDLSVYWYQQSLDQGLQFLIQYYNGEERAKGNILERFSAQQFPDLHSELNLSSLELGDSALYFCASSVYQGAKGELFFGEGSRLTVL.

V usage is TRBV20-1 and J usage is TRBJ2-7; TRBD1 matches at 9 bases. The CDR3 loop spans 16 amino acids. Germline lookup yields CDR1 DFQATT and CDR2 SNEGSKA (reference sequence). J lost 7 bases, V lost 0 bases, and 13 bases had no gene match. The DNA for the CDR3 is TGCAGTGCTAGAGACCCCGGACAGGGGACTTCTAGGGAGCAGTACTTC. This translates into CSARDPGQGTSREQYF.

A remark on this clonotype: Since the CDR3 does not end with the conserved phenylalanine or tryptophan, this likely comes from a read error. The J gene is TRBJ2-5, the V gene TRBV24-1; TRBD1 might be the D (6 bases). The CDR3 loop spans 15 amino acids. The germline CDR1 and CDR2 sequences are KGHDR and SFDVKD. V was cut by 0 bases and J by 2 bases, with 9 bases left in between. Here the CDR3 reads CATSDLYRVQETQYV. The CDR3 bases are TGTGCCACCAGTGATTTGTACAGGGTGCAAGAGACCCAGTACGTC.

This clonotype was detected many times. This rearrangement joins TRBV12-3 or TRBV12-4 to TRBJ2-7, with TRBD1 as a possible D gene (6 bases). Trimming stripped 5 bases from V and 5 bases from J, with 19 bases between. The CDR3 is 15 amino acids. Written as DNA, the CDR3 is TGTGCCAGCAGTGTCTTGAAGGGGGTTTGGAACGAGCAGTACTTC. Protein: CASSVLKGVWNEQYF.

This clonotype occurred a few times. The rearrangement links TRBV30 to TRBJ1-2; D is ambiguous. Germline lookup yields CDR1 GTSNPN and CDR2 SVGIG (reference sequence). This CDR3 spans 13 amino acids. V shed 2 bases and J shed 8 bases, with 15 bases lying between them. CDR3 loop: CAWSLWQVEGYTF. The CDR3 DNA reads as TGTGCCTGGAGTCTGTGGCAGGTGGAAGGCTACACCTTC.